This is a list of T cell receptor beta chains from one sample in a study of a mutant IDH1 vaccine in newly diagnosed glioma. The protocol was immunoSEQ multiplex PCR, while the TCRdb copy is restricted to in-frame clones and leaves out a portion. The sample has around 53,000 clones; about 81% are singletons. For these receptors, no antigen is known. The sequencing here drew on PBMCs, taken from a glioma patient whose treatment included an IDH1 peptide vaccine. The receptors were gathered from a woman aged 25 to 45 with glioma. Some clones in this sample may be carry-over from other donors' samples. Each CDR3 is given with its conserved first and last residue.

v_call	j_call	cdr3_aa
TRBV5-1	TRBJ2-2	CASSRVAGNTGELFF
TRBV5-6	TRBJ2-2	CASSPTGLAGVLGTGELFF
TRBV5-8	TRBJ2-7	CASSLAVQGGNEQYF
TRBV2	TRBJ2-1	CASSGGGGPRNEQFF
TRBV7-9	TRBJ2-7	CASSLVGLAGDEQYF
TRBV10-2	TRBJ1-2	CASSESVVPTYGYTF
TRBV30	TRBJ1-5	CAWSVRGSNQPQHF
TRBV30	TRBJ2-1	CAWTSGRASQTEQFF
TRBV29-1	TRBJ1-2	CSVEGRGTGATRGYTF
TRBV29-1	TRBJ2-7	CSVEMRDDYEQYF
TRBV10-3	TRBJ2-7	CAISESGQGGRYEQYF
TRBV13	TRBJ2-5	CASSLGSGGSETQYF
TRBV2	TRBJ2-7	CASMRLDYEQYF
TRBV30	TRBJ2-7	CAFYGLAAPEGTYEQYF
TRBV9	TRBJ2-2	CASSVGPGINTGELFF
TRBV9	TRBJ2-2	CASSLSGSVSGELFF
TRBV6-1	TRBJ2-2	CASSAERSGDTGELFF
TRBV15	TRBJ1-1	CATSMGALLNTEAFF
TRBV7-8	TRBJ2-1	CASSPGLAGGGGEQFF
TRBV5-4	TRBJ1-4	CASSLVPEATNEKLFF
TRBV27	TRBJ1-2	CASSPLYGYTF
TRBV6-5	TRBJ1-1	CASTSRRPNTEAFF
TRBV19	TRBJ2-2	CASSTSWGGDLDTGELFF
TRBV5-1	TRBJ1-1	CASSITGSGTEAFF
TRBV6-5	TRBJ1-1	CASSYSKGMNTEAFF
TRBV13	TRBJ2-7	CASSLDGEGRYEQYF
TRBV7-8	TRBJ2-7	CASSPDRVWSLSYEQYF